This T cell receptor beta chain was obtained from a study of blood T cell repertoires in COVID-19. For the study at large: From T cells, B-cell-depleted T cells, or PBMCs came the material, which was cDNA or gDNA.

Germline loops: CDR1 MNHEY, CDR2 SMNVEV (reference sequence). This CDR3 has 12 residues. The V end lost 8 bases, the J end lost 0 bases, and 5 bases lay between the germline ends. Clones were sequenced by immunoSEQ multiplex PCR, and TCRdb holds only the in-frame ones, with some missing. Of about 270,000 clones in the sample, around four fifths were seen once. This receptor was taken from a woman aged 45-65 years with active or convalescent COVID-19. Source material: peripheral blood. The chain carries TRBV27 and TRBJ1-3; D is ambiguous. The CDR3 loop is CASWSSGNTIYF. CDR3 DNA sequence: TGTGCCAGCTGGAGCTCTGGAAACACCATATATTTT.